This entry lists 21 T cell receptor beta chains sequenced from one sample in a study of cytotoxic CD8 clonotypes in ibrutinib-treated CLL. Measured with immunoSEQ multiplex PCR; TCRdb has only the in-frame clones, and not every one. Here the sample spans over 120,000 clones, around 76% being singletons. The sequenced sample was PBMCs, obtained after 24 months of ibrutinib treatment. The receptors were sampled from a human donor with chronic lymphocytic leukemia.

This clone has a single count. The V gene is TRBV18, the J gene TRBJ2-4, with D possibly being TRBD2 (6 bases). The germline V gene has CDR1 KGHSH and CDR2 LQKENI. V lost 2 bases to trimming and J lost 3 bases, with 14 bases between them. CDR3 length: 16 residues. The CDR3, as DNA: TGTGCCAGCTCACCATTCGGGGGTTCGGGCAAAAACATTCAGTACTTC. This gives the protein CASSPFGGSGKNIQYF. Full variable domain (remainder filled in from reference TRBV18 and TRBJ2-4): NAGVMQNPRHLVRRRGQEARLRCSPMKGHSHVYWYRQLPEEGLKFMVYLQKENIIDESGMPKERFSAEFPKEGPSILRIQQVVRGDSAAYFCASSPFGGSGKNIQYFGAGTRLSVL.

V is TRBV6-5 and J is TRBJ1-5, with D possibly TRBD1 on 5 matching bases. Germline V gene lookup returns CDR1 MNHEY and CDR2 SVGAGI. Trimming stripped 4 bases from V and 6 bases from J, with 13 bases between. The CDR3 covers 14 residues. The CDR3 loop reads CASSLVSGAQPQHF. The CDR3 nucleotides read TGTGCCAGCAGTTTGGTCTCCGGGGCTCAGCCCCAGCATTTT.

The chain combines TRBV6-5 with TRBJ2-3; no definite D call. Per the germline V gene, CDR1 is MNHEY and CDR2 is SVGAGI. The V end lost 4 bases, the J end lost 1 base, and 3 bases lay between the germline ends. The CDR3 runs to 12 residues. CDR3 bases: TGTGCCAGCAGTTTTGGCACAGATACGCAGTATTTT. This sequence encodes CASSFGTDTQYF.

Here the CDR3 reads CSATGGWGYTF. The DNA of the CDR3 is TGCAGCGCCACAGGGGGCTGGGGCTACACCTTC. The chain combines TRBV29-1 with TRBJ1-2, with 9 bases lining up with TRBD1. Germline loops: CDR1 SQVTM, CDR2 ANQGSEA. The V segment lost 7 bases and the J segment 8 bases; nucleotides outside the gene matches: 5. There are 11 residues in the CDR3.

The chain employs TRBV11-2 and TRBJ2-7; 14 bases are a match to TRBD2. CDR3 length: 16 amino acids. Trimming took 4 bases from V and 0 from J; bases not matched to a gene: 2. From germline, CDR1 is SGHAT and CDR2 FQNNGV. CDR3 region: CASSWGLAGDSYEQYF. The CDR3 nucleotides are TGTGCCAGCAGCTGGGGACTAGCGGGAGACTCCTACGAGCAGTACTTC.

The J gene is TRBJ2-3, the V gene TRBV4-3; 8 positions agree with TRBD2. CDR1 LGHNA and CDR2 YSLEER come from the germline V gene. This CDR3 region has 17 residues. Trimming took 0 bases from V and 4 from J; bases not matched to a gene: 9. The CDR3 nucleotides read TGCGCCAGCAGCCAAGATTCGGGGGGGCGAAGTTCAGATACGCAGTATTTT. Translated: CASSQDSGGRSSDTQYF.

This clone appeared a single time. This sequence joins TRBV4-2 and TRBJ2-5; 11 bases are shared with TRBD2. The end of the DNA is better explained by TRBJ2-7, so the J call may be wrong. Germline V gene lookup returns CDR1 LGHNA and CDR2 YNFKEQ. The CDR3 covers 15 residues. CDR3 coding DNA: TGTGCCAGCAGCCCCCCGGGACTAGCGGCATACGAGCAGTACTTC. As protein: CASSPPGLAAYEQYF.

The chain's CDR3 is CASSLRGYQETQYF. In DNA form, the CDR3 reads TGTGCCAGCAGCTTAAGGGGGTACCAAGAGACCCAGTACTTC. V usage is TRBV7-2 and J usage is TRBJ2-5; maybe TRBD1 (6 bases). The CDR3 is 14 amino acids. Germline-derived CDR1 and CDR2 are SGHTA and FQGNSA. V was pared by 2 bases and J by 0 bases, with 7 bases between.

The table lists this clone with a count of one. This rearrangement joins TRBV5-1 to TRBJ1-2; D ambiguous. The V end was cut by 0 bases, the J end by 3 bases, with 6 bases between. The CDR3 has 13 residues. The germline V gene encodes CDR1 SGHRS and CDR2 YFSETQ. CDR3 protein: CASSLGLDYGYTF. CDR3 nucleotide sequence: TGCGCCAGCAGCTTGGGGTTGGACTATGGCTACACCTTC.

J is TRBJ1-6 and V is TRBV4-3; 7 nucleotides agree with TRBD1. Losses at the gene ends were 0 bases for V and 9 bases for J; bases not matched to a gene: 14. The CDR3 has 18 amino acids. Germline V lookup: CDR1 LGHNA, CDR2 YSLEER. As DNA, the CDR3 is TGCGCCAGCAGCCAAGAACCCACAGGGGTGGGGGCGGGTTCACCCCTCCACTTT. Amino acid sequence: CASSQEPTGVGAGSPLHF.

The chain has TRBV28 and TRBJ2-5; TRBD1 matches at 7 bases. Germline lookup yields CDR1 MDHEN and CDR2 SYDVKM. CDR3 length equals 21 residues. The V segment lost 3 bases and the J segment 3 bases; nucleotides outside the gene matches: 25. DNA for the CDR3: TGTGCCAGCAGTTTGGGTCCCGACAGGGCCTACAGACCTACGTCAAAAGAGACCCAGTACTTC. This codes for CASSLGPDRAYRPTSKETQYF.

This chain links TRBV9 with TRBJ2-7; the match to TRBD2 covers 8 bases. Unmatched junction bases numbered 9, after V lost 4 bases and J lost 0 bases. CDR1 is SGDLS and CDR2 is YYNGEE in the germline V gene. CDR3 size: 16 residues. Written as DNA, the CDR3 is TGTGCCAGCAGCAAGACTAGCGCCCAGAGCTCCTACGAGCAGTACTTC. It translates to CASSKTSAQSSYEQYF.

The count of this clone is one. This sequence joins TRBV5-6 and TRBJ2-1; D not certain. Per germline, CDR1 SGHDT and CDR2 YYEEEE. Trimming removed 2 bases at V and 10 bases at J, with 7 bases between. The CDR3 length is 11 residues. DNA of the CDR3: TGTGCCAGCAGCTTACAGAGGGAGCAGTTCTTC. This translates into CASSLQREQFF.

The chain joins TRBV28 to TRBJ1-2; D is unresolved. CDR3 size: 12 residues. Germline V gene data show CDR1 as MDHEN and CDR2 as SYDVKM. Between the trimmed V and J ends, which lost 6 bases and 7 bases, there was a span of 12 bases. CDR3 sequence (DNA): TGTGCCAGCAGCCCGACAACAGCTGGCTACACCTTC. This translates into CASSPTTAGYTF.

The rearrangement links TRBV6-6 to TRBJ1-3, with D perhaps TRBD1 (6 bases). Germline CDR1 reads MNHNY; CDR2 reads SVGAGI (reference sequence). The CDR3 is made up of 16 amino acids. Trimming cost V 5 bases and J 5 bases, with 19 bases left between them. The CDR3 DNA reads as TGTGCCAGCAGTCGCCGGGACACCGGATCTCGAAACACCATATATTTT. This translates into CASSRRDTGSRNTIYF.

This chain links TRBV7-9 with TRBJ2-3; perhaps TRBD2 as D (6 bases). The V gene's germline CDR1 is SEHNR and CDR2 FQNEAQ (reference sequence). The CDR3 length is 16 residues. Trimming left V 1 base short and J 0 bases short, with 11 bases between. The CDR3 loop is CASSLVGRTSTDTQYF. The CDR3, as DNA: TGTGCCAGCAGCTTAGTTGGGAGGACTAGCACAGATACGCAGTATTTT.

The rearrangement links TRBV7-9 to TRBJ2-3; maybe TRBD2 (6 bases). From germline, CDR1 is SEHNR and CDR2 FQNEAQ (reference sequence). The V and J ends lost 1 base and 2 bases respectively, with 13 bases between them. The CDR3 is made up of 16 amino acids. The CDR3 protein is CASSLGYGGSTDTQYF. The CDR3 bases are TGTGCCAGCAGCTTAGGCTACGGGGGTTCCACAGATACGCAGTATTTT. Combining the CDR3 with reference TRBV7-9 and TRBJ2-3 gives the whole variable domain DTGVSQNPRHKITKRGQNVTFRCDPISEHNRLYWYRQTLGQGPEFLTYFQNEAQLEKSRLLSDRFSAERPKGSFSTLEIQRTEQGDSAMYLCASSLGYGGSTDTQYFGPGTRLTVL.

This chain uses TRBV29-1 with TRBJ2-1, with D tentatively TRBD2 (5 bases). Looked up from germline, CDR1 is SQVTM and CDR2 is ANQGSEA. With 4 bases removed from V and 9 bases from J, the gap between germline ends came to 7 bases. The CDR3 is 10 amino acids. The CDR3 coding sequence is TGCAGCGTTGTCCGGGGTGAGCAGTTCTTC. Encoded protein: CSVVRGEQFF.

The chain has TRBV18 and TRBJ2-2, with D possibly being TRBD1 or TRBD2 (5 bases each). Germline loops: CDR1 KGHSH, CDR2 LQKENI. The CDR3 length is 15 residues. V shed 3 bases and J shed 6 bases, with 14 bases lying between them. This CDR3 is CASSPGVVRAGELFF. The DNA for the CDR3 is TGTGCCAGCTCACCGGGGGTGGTGCGTGCCGGGGAGCTGTTTTTT.

This clone was seen once. This chain links TRBV27 with TRBJ2-3; possible D gene TRBD2, 6 bases. CDR3 length equals 19 residues. The V end lost 1 base, the J end lost 1 base, and 21 bases lay between the germline ends. The germline gives CDR1 MNHEY, CDR2 SMNVEV (reference sequence). The CDR3 region is CASSLLPLAATHGTDTQYF. DNA of the CDR3: TGTGCCAGCAGTTTATTGCCCTTAGCGGCCACCCATGGCACAGATACGCAGTATTTT.

The rearrangement uses TRBV20-1 and TRBJ2-7; D gene uncertain. CDR3 length: 11 amino acids. The ends were cut back, 2 bases at V and 6 bases at J, with 8 bases in the middle. From germline, CDR1 is DFQATT and CDR2 SNEGSKA (reference sequence). The CDR3 is CSARLVGEQYF. In DNA, the CDR3 is TGCAGTGCTAGACTAGTTGGCGAGCAGTACTTC.